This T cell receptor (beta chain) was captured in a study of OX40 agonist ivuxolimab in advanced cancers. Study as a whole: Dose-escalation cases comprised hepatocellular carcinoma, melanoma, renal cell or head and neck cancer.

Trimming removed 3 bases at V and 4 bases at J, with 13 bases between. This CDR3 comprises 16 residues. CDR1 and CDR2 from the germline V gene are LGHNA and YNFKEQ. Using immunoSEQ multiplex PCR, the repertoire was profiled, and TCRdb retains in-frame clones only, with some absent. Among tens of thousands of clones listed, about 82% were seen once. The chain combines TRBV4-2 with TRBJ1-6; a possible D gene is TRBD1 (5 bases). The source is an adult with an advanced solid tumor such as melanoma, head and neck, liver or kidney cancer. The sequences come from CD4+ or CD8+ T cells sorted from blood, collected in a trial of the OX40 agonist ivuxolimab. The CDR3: CASSQTGTEYNSPLHF. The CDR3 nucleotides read TGTGCCAGCAGCCAGACCGGGACTGAGTATAATTCACCCCTCCACTTT.